The 20 T cell receptor beta chains below come from one sample, sequenced in a study of post-analysis software for immune sequencing data (dated by TCRdb to between 2014 and 2016). The library was generated by PCR. Sequencing instrument: Illumina HiSeq 2500. To reduce PCR and sequencing biases, unique molecular identifiers were incorporated into the TCR beta cDNA libraries. The public reads were run again by TCRdb, first through fastp at Q25 and then through MiXCR, and only productive beta chains were kept. Rows are unified per CDR3 protein, each entry keeping the most common DNA and genes. The sample table holds 170,000 or so distinct CDR3 sequences, of which around 28% were seen once. In total, the top ten clones hold approximately 1.6% of the sample. Overall study outcomes, separate from this receptor: Patients showed significantly higher frequencies than controls for five TRBV segments, among them TRBV5-6, TRBV5-1 and TRBV20-1.

No antigen has been assigned to these receptors. The material sequenced was blood. The receptors stem from a girl aged 5-17 years with multiple sclerosis.

This clonotype has a count of ten or more. The V call is TRBV15, the J call TRBJ2-5; TRBD2 is a possible D gene (6 bases). Germline CDR1 reads LNHNV; CDR2 reads YYDKDF (reference sequence). CDR3 size: 15 residues. V was trimmed by 6 bases and J by 1 base, leaving 15 bases between them. CDR3 in amino acids: CATSSTPGLQETQYF. CDR3 bases: TGTGCCACCAGTTCTACCCCGGGACTCCAAGAGACCCAGTACTTC.

This clonotype was seen at least ten times. The V call is TRBV20-1, the J call TRBJ2-7; D uncertain. The CDR3 contains 12 residues. V lost 3 bases to trimming and J lost 0 bases, with 6 bases between them. From germline, CDR1 is DFQATT and CDR2 SNEGSKA (reference sequence). The CDR3 is CSASQSSYEQYF. In nucleotides, the CDR3 is TGCAGTGCTAGTCAAAGCTCCTACGAGCAGTACTTC.

In this sample, this clonotype turned up a few times. The rearrangement links TRBV7-9 to TRBJ2-3; perhaps D is TRBD1 or TRBD2 (6 bases each). The CDR3 runs to 15 residues. Germline lookup yields CDR1 SEHNR and CDR2 FQNEAQ (reference sequence). Trimming removed 4 bases from V and 2 bases from J, with 13 bases in between. Here the CDR3 DNA reads TGTGCCAGCAGCTCGGGGGCTTCGAACACAGATACGCAGTATTTT. This sequence encodes CASSSGASNTDTQYF.

This clonotype was found many times. The genes are TRBV7-9 and TRBJ2-7, with 11 bases aligning to TRBD1. The CDR3 spans 13 residues. The junction had 3 bases not matched to a gene; V was cut back by 5 bases and J by 6 bases. The germline CDR1 and CDR2 sequences are SEHNR and FQNEAQ (reference sequence). The CDR3 is CASSEGQGGEQYF. CDR3 nucleotide sequence: TGTGCCAGCAGCGAGGGACAGGGGGGCGAGCAGTACTTC. The entire variable domain, with the rest obtained from reference TRBV7-9 and TRBJ2-7, is as follows: DTGVSQNPRHKITKRGQNVTFRCDPISEHNRLYWYRQTLGQGPEFLTYFQNEAQLEKSRLLSDRFSAERPKGSFSTLEIQRTEQGDSAMYLCASSEGQGGEQYFGPGTRLTVT.

Comments on this clonotype: This may come from a read error, since a much larger clone is one base off. The chain combines TRBV6-6 with TRBJ2-1; D call uncertain. The germline V gene has CDR1 MNHNY and CDR2 SVGAGI (reference sequence). Between the trimmed V and J ends, which lost 7 bases and 0 bases, there was a span of 13 bases. The CDR3 length is 15 residues. For the CDR3, the DNA is TGTGCCAGCAACAGAGCGCCTAGCTCCTACAATGAGCAGTTCTTC. Its translation: CASNRAPSSYNEQFF.

With regard to this clonotype: Sequence at one end of the junction differs from germline and may be a read error. CDR3 coding DNA: TGTGCCGCCAGTGGCCTCGACGACAGGGGGTGGACCGGGGAGCTGTTTTTT. It codes for CAASGLDDRGWTGELFF. V and J are TRBV15 and TRBJ2-2; 9 bases agree with TRBD1. Germline CDR1 is LNHNV and CDR2 is YYDKDF (reference sequence). This CDR3 has 17 amino acids.

This clonotype has a handful of counts. The genes are TRBV5-1 and TRBJ2-5; 7 nucleotides agree with TRBD2. V gave up 0 bases and J gave up 1 base; unmatched junction bases: 6. Germline loops: CDR1 SGHRS, CDR2 YFSETQ. This CDR3 has 16 amino acids. The CDR3 nucleotides read TGCGCCAGCAGCTTGGCCAGCCTAGCGGTCCAAGAGACCCAGTACTTC. Residues: CASSLASLAVQETQYF.

This clonotype was counted only a few times. This chain uses TRBV7-2 with TRBJ1-1; D is possibly TRBD1 (5 bases). CDR1 and CDR2 from the germline V gene are SGHTA and FQGNSA. V was trimmed by 3 bases and J by 7 bases, leaving 15 bases between them. CDR3 size: 14 residues. CDR3: CASSLGPLTGEAFF. As DNA, the CDR3 is TGTGCCAGCAGCTTGGGACCCCTAACGGGTGAAGCTTTCTTT.

This rearrangement joins TRBV25-1 to TRBJ1-5; D ambiguous. V dropped 4 bases and J dropped 3 bases, with 10 bases sitting between them. The V gene's germline CDR1 is MGHDK and CDR2 SYGVNS. CDR3 length equals 14 residues. In DNA form, the CDR3 reads TGTGCCAGCAGTGTAGTCGGGGTCAATCAGCCCCAGCATTTT. It encodes CASSVVGVNQPQHF. Combining the CDR3 with reference TRBV25-1 and TRBJ1-5 gives the whole variable domain EADIYQTPRYLVIGTGKKITLECSQTMGHDKMYWYQQDPGMELHLIHYSYGVNSTEKGDLSSESTVSRIRTEHFPLTLESARPSHTSQYLCASSVVGVNQPQHFGDGTRLSIL.

This clonotype was seen a few times. This chain connects TRBV12-3 or TRBV12-4 to TRBJ2-5; D perhaps matches TRBD2 (5 bases). This CDR3 region has 13 residues. Between the trimmed V and J ends, which lost 5 bases and 2 bases, there was a span of 9 bases. The CDR3: CASSRGVQETQYF. The CDR3 bases are TGTGCCAGCAGTCGGGGAGTTCAAGAGACCCAGTACTTC.

Notes on this clonotype: A read error may be the cause here, since a much bigger clone is one base away. The V and J genes are TRBV7-8 and TRBJ2-7; 7 positions match TRBD2. Germline V lookup: CDR1 SGHVS, CDR2 FQNEAQ. The CDR3 has 16 residues. V lost 0 bases, J lost 7 bases, and 12 bases stayed unmatched. The CDR3 DNA reads as TGTGCCAGCAGCTTAGCGCAGCTAGCGGCTCATGGGGAGCAGTACTTC. Translated: CASSLAQLAAHGEQYF.

CDR3 loop: CASSFSIEGRENYGYTF. The CDR3 region has the DNA TGCGCCAGCAGCTTTTCTATAGAGGGCAGGGAAAACTATGGCTACACCTTC. The chain uses TRBV5-1 and TRBJ1-2, with TRBD1 as a possible D gene (5 bases). Germline V gives CDR1 SGHRS, CDR2 YFSETQ. The V gene lost 2 bases and the J gene lost 2 bases, with 19 bases spanning the gap. The length of the CDR3 is 17 residues.

This chain uses TRBV30 with TRBJ2-1, with D possibly matching TRBD1 (5 bases). From germline, CDR1 is GTSNPN and CDR2 SVGIG (reference sequence). The V end lost 1 base, the J end lost 2 bases, and 18 bases lay between the germline ends. The CDR3 runs 17 residues. The CDR3 protein is CAWSALTARVAYNEQFF. CDR3 DNA sequence: TGTGCCTGGAGTGCTCTAACAGCCAGGGTAGCCTACAATGAGCAGTTCTTC.

The chain recombines TRBV6-5 with TRBJ1-1, with D unclear. Germline assignment: CDR1 MNHEY and CDR2 SVGAGI. V lost 2 bases to trimming and J lost 6 bases, with 10 bases between them. This CDR3 has 13 amino acids. In DNA form, the CDR3 reads TGTGCCAGCAGTTACGTGATTACCTCTGAAGCTTTCTTT. This gives the protein CASSYVITSEAFF.

This clonotype turned up a few times. This rearrangement joins TRBV6-1 to TRBJ2-5; TRBD2 aligns across 16 bases. Per the germline V gene, CDR1 is MNHNS and CDR2 is SASEGT. The CDR3 loop spans 15 amino acids. The J segment lost 7 bases and the V segment lost 7 bases, leaving 6 bases of the junction unmatched. CDR3 DNA: TGTGCCAGCAATCCGGGACTAGCGGGAGGGGGGACCCAGTACTTC. Its translation: CASNPGLAGGGTQYF.

About this clonotype: Possible read error: a much larger clone is one base away. This chain links TRBV5-1 with TRBJ2-1; a weak D match, TRBD1 (6 bases). The CDR3 length is 15 residues. Germline V gene sequence: CDR1 SGHRS, CDR2 YFSETQ. The CDR3 nucleotides read TGCGCCAGCAGTTGGGGGTACAGGGTATACAATGAGAAGTTCTTC. Its translation is CASSWGYRVYNEKFF.

The sample holds a few counts of this clonotype. The chain recombines TRBV27 with TRBJ2-1, with 8 bases that match TRBD2. Germline V gene data show CDR1 as MNHEY and CDR2 as SMNVEV (reference sequence). This CDR3 contains 17 residues. The ends lost 3 bases at V and 7 bases at J; junction bases unmatched: 14. The CDR3 DNA is TGTGCCAGCAGTTTTTATCCCCAGCTAGCTAGCGGGAATGAGCAGTTCTTC. This gives the protein CASSFYPQLASGNEQFF.

The gene calls are TRBV4-2 and TRBJ2-3; 7 bases align to TRBD2. This CDR3 contains 18 residues. Germline lookup yields CDR1 LGHNA and CDR2 YNFKEQ. Trimming at V came to 4 bases and at J to 2 bases, leaving 15 bases not matched to a gene. The CDR3 loop is CASSREGRRGYITDTQYF. DNA for the CDR3: TGTGCCAGCAGCCGAGAAGGCCGGCGGGGGTACATCACAGATACGCAGTATTTT.

This clonotype was counted between two and nine times. This chain links TRBV5-1 with TRBJ1-1; D remains ambiguous. CDR3 length: 15 amino acids. CDR1 and CDR2 from the germline V gene are SGHRS and YFSETQ. The V end was cut by 1 base, the J end by 0 bases, with 10 bases between. The CDR3 sequence is CASSLQEGMNTEAFF. CDR3 sequence (DNA): TGCGCCAGCAGCTTGCAAGAAGGTATGAACACTGAAGCTTTCTTT.

This clonotype has a count of ten or more. The CDR3 loop is CASTPRSSSYEQYF. The CDR3 region has the DNA TGTGCCAGCACCCCACGATCCAGCTCCTACGAGCAGTACTTC. The genes are TRBV5-5 and TRBJ2-7, with D uncertain. Trimming removed 6 bases at V and 0 bases at J, with 13 bases between. The germline V gene encodes CDR1 SGHKS and CDR2 YYEKEE (reference sequence). The length of the CDR3 is 14 residues.